What follows describes a single TCR beta chain. The data derive from a study of shared clonotypes between healthy human individuals. Repertoires were generated with immunoSEQ multiplex PCR, while TCRdb's copy carries only in-frame clones and drops some. Of about 680,000 clones listed, around two thirds are singletons. The CDR3 covers 14 residues. V lost 2 bases to trimming and J lost 3 bases; unmatched junction nucleotides: 4. Germline V gene data show CDR1 as MGHDK and CDR2 as SYGVNS. Material: memory CD4+ T cells sorted from blood. Subset denoted: CD45RA-negative fraction. The J gene is TRBJ2-7, the V gene TRBV25-1, with 7 bases identical to TRBD1. The receptor was isolated from a woman aged 30 to 39 in good health. In DNA, the CDR3 is TGTGCCAGCAGTGAAAGTTGGACAGGCTACGAGCAGTACTTC. Its protein is CASSESWTGYEQYF.